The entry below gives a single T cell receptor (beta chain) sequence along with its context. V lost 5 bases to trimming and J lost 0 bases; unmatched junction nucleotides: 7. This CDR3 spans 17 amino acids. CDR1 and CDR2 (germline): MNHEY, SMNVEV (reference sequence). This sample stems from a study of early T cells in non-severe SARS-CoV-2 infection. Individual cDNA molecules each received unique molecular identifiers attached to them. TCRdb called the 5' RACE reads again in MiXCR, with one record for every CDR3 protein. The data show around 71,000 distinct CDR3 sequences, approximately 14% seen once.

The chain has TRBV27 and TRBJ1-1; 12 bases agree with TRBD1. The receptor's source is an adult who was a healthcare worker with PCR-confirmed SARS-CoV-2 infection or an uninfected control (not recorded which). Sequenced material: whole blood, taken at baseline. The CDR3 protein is CASSPGQGAVMNTEAFF. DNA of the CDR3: TGTGCCAGCAGTCCGGGACAGGGGGCGGTCATGAACACTGAAGCTTTCTTT.